This T cell receptor beta chain was identified in a study of metastatic and nonmetastatic thyroid tumors. Overall study: Comparative analysis of repertoires was undertaken across blood and tumor or nodule tissue obtained from malignant and benign thyroid patients. Study-wide results and limits: As reported, TCR beta diversity in blood and tumor was significantly higher in malignant thyroid tumors than in benign nodules.

Looked up from germline, CDR1 is SGHRS and CDR2 is YFSETQ. The V end was cut by 3 bases, the J end by 2 bases, with 16 bases between. The CDR3 has 16 residues. All patients were untreated before thyroid surgery. TCRdb used MiXCR to call clones anew from the PCR reads. Among 50,000 to 65,000 clones listed, approximately 4.1% were seen once. This clone was seen ten or more times. Its antigen is undetermined. Sequenced: blood. The rearrangement links TRBV5-1 to TRBJ2-3, with D maybe TRBD2 (6 bases). The sequence derives from a female donor with papillary thyroid cancer or a benign thyroid nodule (not recorded which). Some clones in this sample may be carry-over from other donors' samples. The CDR3 loop reads CASSSRVAEITDTQYF. CDR3 DNA: TGCGCCAGCAGCTCGCGCGTAGCGGAGATCACAGATACGCAGTATTTT.